This T cell receptor beta chain stems from a study of shared clonotypes between healthy human individuals. The V end was cut by 4 bases, the J end by 8 bases, with 17 bases between. Germline CDR1 and CDR2: MGHRA and YSYEKL. This CDR3 comprises 15 residues. Sequenced by immunoSEQ multiplex PCR; TCRdb stores in-frame clones only, minus some. This sample has around 2.3 million clones, with almost 96% found just once. The V and J genes are TRBV4-1 and TRBJ1-4; TRBD1 might be the D (5 bases). Material: naive CD4+ T cells sorted from blood. The subset here: CD45RA+ positively selected. The receptor was derived from a young man in good health. The CDR3 nucleotides read TGCGCCAGCAGCCGAACCAGGGATGGGGCAGAAAAACTGTTTTTT. Its protein product is CASSRTRDGAEKLFF.